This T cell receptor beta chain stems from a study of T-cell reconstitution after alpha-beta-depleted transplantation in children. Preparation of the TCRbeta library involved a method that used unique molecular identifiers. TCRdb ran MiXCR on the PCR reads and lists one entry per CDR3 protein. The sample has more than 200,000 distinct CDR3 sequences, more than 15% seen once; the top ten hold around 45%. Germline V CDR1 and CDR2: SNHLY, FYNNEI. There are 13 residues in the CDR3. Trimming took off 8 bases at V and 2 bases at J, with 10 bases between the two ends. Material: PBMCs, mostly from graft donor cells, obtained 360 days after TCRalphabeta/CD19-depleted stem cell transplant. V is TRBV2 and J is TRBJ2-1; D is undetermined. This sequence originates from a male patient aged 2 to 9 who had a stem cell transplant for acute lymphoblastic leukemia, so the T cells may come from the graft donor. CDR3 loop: CASWALTYNEQFF. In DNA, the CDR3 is TGTGCCAGCTGGGCTCTTACCTACAATGAGCAGTTCTTC.